This T cell receptor (beta chain) emerged from a study of cytomegalovirus exposure and HLA in healthy donors. The germline V and J ends were trimmed by 5 bases and 6 bases, with 7 bases remaining between them. CDR3 size: 11 residues. Germline V gene lookup returns CDR1 SNHLY and CDR2 FYNNEI. The count of this clone is one. Its specificity is not known. The donors were in the roughly 120-subject validation cohort, distinct from the approximately 700-subject first cohort. Points from the study as a whole: First-cohort TCR clusters were later found to tend to co-occur in the 120 or so validation repertoires. Confirmation was obtained in vitro that three CMV-associated chains are specific for CMV antigens. Reportedly, cytomegalovirus status was diagnosed with high sensitivity and specificity.

Profiling relied on immunoSEQ multiplex PCR, and the TCRdb table lists in-frame clones only, not all of them. The sample includes fewer than 250,000 clones, roughly 83% seen only once; the top ten take about an eighth. The J gene is TRBJ1-1, the V gene TRBV2, with D unclear. Material: PBMCs. The receptor's source is a woman aged 25 to 39 in good health and CMV-seropositive. The CDR3 DNA sequence: TGTGCCAGCAGTCACTACCCTGAAGCTTTCTTT. Protein sequence: CASSHYPEAFF.